The 29 T cell receptor beta chains listed next were all sequenced from one sample in a study of circulating and synovial CD4+ cells in juvenile arthritis. Clones were sequenced by immunoSEQ multiplex PCR, and TCRdb holds only the in-frame ones, with some missing. In the table there are 15,000 or so clones, under 95% of which are singletons. Sequencing was performed on CD4+ T cells from blood. Receptors were obtained from a human donor with juvenile idiopathic arthritis.

The CDR3 bases are TGTGCCAGCAGCCCCGGGACTAGCGGGAGGTCCCAAGAGACCCAGTACTTC. Its translation is CASSPGTSGRSQETQYF. The J gene is TRBJ2-5, the V gene TRBV11-1, with 15 bases aligning to TRBD2. V lost 5 bases, J lost 1 base, and 5 bases stayed unmatched. CDR3 length: 17 amino acids. Germline CDR1 reads SGHAT; CDR2 reads FQDESV (reference sequence).

This chain joins TRBV18 and TRBJ2-5; 8 bases map to TRBD2. CDR1 and CDR2 from the germline V gene are KGHSH and LQKENI. The J segment lost 6 bases and the V segment lost 3 bases, leaving 12 bases of the junction unmatched. The CDR3 length is 16 residues. CDR3: CASSPSVAGTPKTQYF. CDR3 bases: TGTGCCAGCTCACCTAGCGTAGCGGGGACCCCAAAGACCCAGTACTTC.

The chain is built from TRBV30 and TRBJ2-7, with D maybe TRBD2 (5 bases). CDR3 length equals 12 residues. CDR1 is GTSNPN, CDR2 SVGIG, per germline (reference sequence). Trimming took 3 bases from V and 1 from J, leaving 7 bases between them. The CDR3: CAWRGRSYEQYF. The CDR3 coding sequence is TGTGCCTGGAGAGGGAGATCCTACGAGCAGTACTTC.

The chain uses TRBV30 and TRBJ1-2; tentative D call: TRBD1 (5 bases). The CDR3 has 14 residues. Germline V CDR1 and CDR2: GTSNPN, SVGIG (reference sequence). V lost 2 bases, J lost 4 bases, and 14 bases lay in between. DNA of the CDR3: TGTGCCTGGAGTCAGGGCCTCAGTGGCTATGGCTACACCTTC. Its protein product is CAWSQGLSGYGYTF.

This chain links TRBV28 with TRBJ1-2, with D hard to call. The CDR3 has 15 amino acids. V dropped 7 bases and J dropped 6 bases, with 21 bases sitting between them. Germline V CDR1 and CDR2: MDHEN, SYDVKM. The CDR3 is CASINLRSGSDGYTF. CDR3 nucleotides: TGTGCCAGCATCAACCTTAGGTCGGGATCCGATGGCTACACCTTC.

This chain links TRBV4-2 with TRBJ2-7; the D gene is possibly TRBD2 (5 bases). Trimming took 1 base from V and 5 from J, leaving 15 bases between them. CDR1 is LGHNA and CDR2 is YNFKEQ in the germline V gene. CDR3 length equals 15 residues. The CDR3 nucleotides are TGTGCCAGCAGCCAAGGGGGAGACTTCCTCGACGAGCAGTACTTC. It encodes CASSQGGDFLDEQYF.

The rearrangement links TRBV7-8 to TRBJ2-7, with D uncertain. Per the germline V gene, CDR1 is SGHVS and CDR2 is FQNEAQ. The CDR3 runs 13 residues. V lost 6 bases, J lost 3 bases, and 12 bases lay in between. CDR3 bases: TGTGCCAGCAGACCGCGGTGGAGCTACGAGCAGTACTTC. Its protein product is CASRPRWSYEQYF.

The DNA of the CDR3 is TGTGCCAGCACGGGACTGTATGGCTACACCTTC. Translation: CASTGLYGYTF. The rearrangement joins TRBV2 to TRBJ1-2; D might be TRBD1 (5 bases). The germline V gene encodes CDR1 SNHLY and CDR2 FYNNEI. The CDR3 is 11 residues long. Trimming left V 7 bases short and J 5 bases short, with 8 bases between.

The chain links TRBV7-6 to TRBJ2-2; 9 bases agree with TRBD2. With 3 bases clipped from V and 1 base from J, the junction kept 9 bases outside the gene matches. The CDR3 is made up of 18 amino acids. Germline assignment: CDR1 SGHVS and CDR2 FNYEAQ. CDR3: CASSFDPASGVNTGELFF. The CDR3 DNA reads TGTGCCAGCAGCTTTGACCCGGCTAGCGGGGTGAACACCGGGGAGCTGTTTTTT.

The J gene is TRBJ2-5, the V gene TRBV9; 9 bases agree with TRBD2. The CDR3 contains 18 residues. V dropped 0 bases and J dropped 3; count of bases not matched to a gene: 12. Looked up from germline, CDR1 is SGDLS and CDR2 is YYNGEE. The CDR3, as DNA: TGTGCCAGCAGCGTAGGGTCAGGGCTAGCGGGGTCCAAAGAGACCCAGTACTTC. Residues: CASSVGSGLAGSKETQYF.

This clone was seen just once. The CDR3: CASGASGGTDTQYF. The CDR3 nucleotides are TGTGCCAGCGGGGCTAGCGGGGGAACAGATACGCAGTATTTT. The rearrangement joins TRBV6-1 to TRBJ2-3; TRBD2 aligns across 10 bases. Germline V gene lookup returns CDR1 MNHNS and CDR2 SASEGT. V lost 8 bases, J lost 3 bases, and 5 bases stayed unmatched. The CDR3 extends over 14 amino acids.

The chain combines TRBV6-1 with TRBJ1-3; D gene ambiguous. V was pared by 7 bases and J by 0 bases, with 13 bases between. This CDR3 is 15 amino acids long. Germline V gives CDR1 MNHNS, CDR2 SASEGT. The CDR3 DNA reads as TGTGCCAGCACTAGAGATGCCAACTCTGGAAACACCATATATTTT. Protein product: CASTRDANSGNTIYF.

The V gene is TRBV30, the J gene TRBJ1-2; a weak D match, TRBD1 (5 bases). V was clipped by 0 bases and J by 8 bases, with 13 bases between them. The length of the CDR3 is 13 residues. Germline values: CDR1 GTSNPN, CDR2 SVGIG (reference sequence). The CDR3 DNA reads as TGTGCCTGGAGTGTCCGGGGACTCTTCGGCTACACCTTC. Translation: CAWSVRGLFGYTF.

The chain is built from TRBV9 and TRBJ1-1; D call uncertain. Trimming removed 1 base at V and 5 bases at J, with 9 bases between. Germline V gene sequence: CDR1 SGDLS, CDR2 YYNGEE. This CDR3 contains 13 residues. CDR3: CASSVLTETEAFF. For the CDR3, the DNA is TGTGCCAGCAGCGTACTAACTGAGACTGAAGCTTTCTTT.

CDR3 coding DNA: TGTGCCAGCAGTGAACGCGGGGCTAGATCTCCCGATACGCAGTATTTT. Protein product: CASSERGARSPDTQYF. J is TRBJ2-3 and V is TRBV6-1; perhaps TRBD2 as D (6 bases). CDR3 length equals 16 residues. V gave up 2 bases and J gave up 6 bases, with 18 bases separating them. Germline CDR1 and CDR2: MNHNS and SASEGT.

The genes are TRBV2 and TRBJ2-1; possibly TRBD2 for D (8 bases). The CDR3 length is 16 residues. Trimming took off 7 bases at V and 12 bases at J, with 28 bases between the two ends. CDR1 is SNHLY, CDR2 FYNNEI, per germline. The CDR3 DNA sequence: TGTGCCAGCACCCCGAGGTCACTAGCGGAAGGGGGCTTGCAGTTCTTC. Translation gives CASTPRSLAEGGLQFF.

Notes on this clone: Within the sample, other DNA sequences also encode this same CDR3. V is TRBV7-2 and J is TRBJ1-1; D perhaps matches TRBD1 (6 bases). The CDR3 loop spans 15 amino acids. Trimming removed 5 bases at V and 2 bases at J, with 15 bases between. From germline, CDR1 is SGHTA and CDR2 FQGNSA. CDR3 sequence: CASSLRRGGNTEAFF. CDR3 DNA: TGTGCCAGCAGCCTTAGGAGGGGGGGCAACACTGAAGCTTTCTTT.

The chain has TRBV4-3 and TRBJ2-7; the D gene is possibly TRBD1 (5 bases). The V end was cut by 0 bases, the J end by 6 bases, with 24 bases between. The length of the CDR3 is 18 residues. Looked up from germline, CDR1 is LGHNA and CDR2 is YSLEER. The CDR3 here is CASSQEPPPGFLFGEQYF. CDR3 nucleotide sequence: TGCGCCAGCAGCCAAGAACCGCCTCCAGGGTTCCTTTTCGGCGAGCAGTACTTC.

The rearrangement uses TRBV6-5 and TRBJ2-1; maybe TRBD2 (5 bases). V was cut by 7 bases and J by 10 bases, with 17 bases left in between. CDR1 and CDR2 from the germline V gene are MNHEY and SVGAGI. CDR3 length equals 13 residues. The CDR3 DNA sequence: TGTGCCAGCACCCGGTCCCGAAGGGAGGAGCAGTTCTTC. Amino acid sequence: CASTRSRREEQFF.

The V gene is TRBV5-1, the J gene TRBJ2-1; 9 positions agree with TRBD2. V gave up 1 base and J gave up 0 bases; unmatched junction bases: 14. CDR1 is SGHRS, CDR2 YFSETQ, per germline. The CDR3 totals 20 residues. The CDR3 DNA reads TGCGCCAGCAGCTTGTCTCTCGTGGCTAGCGGGACAAGCTCCTACAATGAGCAGTTCTTC. Amino acids: CASSLSLVASGTSSYNEQFF.

CDR3 bases: TGTGCCAGCAGCCAAAGACTAGCGGGAGGGGAGCTGTTTTTT. This translates into CASSQRLAGGELFF. The chain couples TRBV7-6 to TRBJ2-2; 11 bases are a match to TRBD2. Trimming cost V 5 bases and J 8 bases; bases outside gene matches: 4. The CDR3 is 14 residues long. In germline, CDR1 is SGHVS, CDR2 FNYEAQ.

This clone has a handful of counts. V gene TRBV30 combines with J gene TRBJ2-7, with 8 bases identical to TRBD2. CDR1 and CDR2 from the germline V gene are GTSNPN and SVGIG (reference sequence). This CDR3 is 14 amino acids long. With 1 base clipped from V and 4 bases from J, the junction kept 6 bases outside the gene matches. Here the CDR3 reads CAWSGSGGAYEQYF. Here the CDR3 DNA reads TGTGCCTGGAGTGGGAGCGGGGGCGCATACGAGCAGTACTTC.

The J gene is TRBJ1-6, the V gene TRBV5-1; D uncertain. The V gene lost 0 bases and the J gene lost 9 bases, with 13 bases spanning the gap. CDR3 length equals 15 residues. Germline V gene sequence: CDR1 SGHRS, CDR2 YFSETQ. This CDR3 is CASSLGPEGGSPLHF. The DNA of the CDR3 is TGCGCCAGCAGCTTGGGACCCGAGGGAGGTTCACCCCTCCACTTT. The full variable domain, completed using reference TRBV5-1 and TRBJ1-6, is KAGVTQTPRYLIKTRGQQVTLSCSPISGHRSVSWYQQTPGQGLQFLFEYFSETQRNKGNFPGRFSGRQFSNSRSEMNVSTLELGDSALYLCASSLGPEGGSPLHFGNGTRLTVT.

The chain carries TRBV6-1 and TRBJ1-1; the D gene is possibly TRBD1 (6 bases). V gave up 7 bases and J gave up 3 bases, with 12 bases separating them. Germline CDR1 is MNHNS and CDR2 is SASEGT. There are 13 residues in the CDR3. CDR3 in DNA: TGTGCCAGCAAAAGAAACAGGGACACTGAAGCTTTCTTT. This translates into CASKRNRDTEAFF.

The J gene is TRBJ2-3, the V gene TRBV4-1; no reliable D call. The germline CDR1 and CDR2 sequences are MGHRA and YSYEKL. The CDR3 is 13 amino acids. The V end was cut by 1 base, the J end by 6 bases, with 8 bases between. The CDR3 nucleotides read TGCGCCAGCAGCCAAGCCAGCGCCGATACGCAGTATTTT. Translating it yields CASSQASADTQYF.

The rearrangement links TRBV6-1 to TRBJ2-7; a weak D match, TRBD2 (5 bases). CDR1 is MNHNS and CDR2 is SASEGT in the germline V gene. The V end lost 0 bases, the J end lost 5 bases, and 17 bases lay between the germline ends. CDR3 length: 16 residues. The CDR3: CASSEAVAPRAHEQYF. CDR3 DNA: TGTGCCAGCAGTGAAGCCGTAGCGCCGAGGGCCCACGAGCAGTACTTC.

V gene TRBV30 combines with J gene TRBJ2-7, with D hard to call. From germline, CDR1 is GTSNPN and CDR2 SVGIG (reference sequence). Trimming left V 2 bases short and J 6 bases short, with 14 bases between. This CDR3 is built from 13 residues. The CDR3 DNA is TGTGCCTGGAGTCAAAGCCCCCCTGTCGAGCAGTACTTC. It translates to CAWSQSPPVEQYF.

The rearrangement uses TRBV29-1 and TRBJ1-5; a weak D match, TRBD1 (6 bases). CDR1 and CDR2 from the germline V gene are SQVTM and ANQGSEA. V lost 8 bases and J 7 bases, leaving 18 bases between the germline ends. The CDR3 contains 13 residues. The DNA for the CDR3 is TGCAGCACCCAAACAGGGAACGGGCAGCCCCAGCATTTT. Residues: CSTQTGNGQPQHF.

With regard to this clone: One end of the junction is discordant with germline, which a read error may explain. Other DNA sequences within the sample encode an identical CDR3. CDR3 protein: CASSLQGPQGGNNSPLHF. The CDR3 bases are TGTGCCAGCTCACTTCAAGGTCCCCAGGGGGGAAATAATTCCCCCCTCCACTTT. The chain carries TRBV18 and TRBJ1-6; 7 bases agree with TRBD1. The germline V gene encodes CDR1 KGHSH and CDR2 LQKENI. The CDR3 consists of 18 residues.